Given below is one T cell receptor beta chain in context. Authors' data handling: For nucleated cells, counts were estimated from reference gene primer amplification. TCRdb's table, derived via immunoSEQ multiplex PCR, lists solely in-frame clones and lacks some. That table furnishes V, J and clone size, whereas the DNA furnished D and trimming. The sample carries more than 150,000 clones, about 83% recorded once. Trimming removed 4 bases from V and 2 bases from J, with 9 bases in between. Germline CDR1 and CDR2: MDHEN and SYDVKM. The CDR3 totals 14 residues. The entry originates in a study of blood T cell repertoires in COVID-19. Across the study: The study drew acute and convalescent COVID-19 samples from the United States, Italy and Spain.

The source of this sequence is a man between 65 and 80 years old who had recovered from COVID-19. The genes are TRBV28 and TRBJ2-1; tentatively, D is TRBD1 (6 bases). The specimen was peripheral blood. The CDR3 reads CASSSDRPYNEQFF. CDR3 nucleotide sequence: TGTGCCAGCAGTTCCGACAGGCCCTACAATGAGCAGTTCTTC.